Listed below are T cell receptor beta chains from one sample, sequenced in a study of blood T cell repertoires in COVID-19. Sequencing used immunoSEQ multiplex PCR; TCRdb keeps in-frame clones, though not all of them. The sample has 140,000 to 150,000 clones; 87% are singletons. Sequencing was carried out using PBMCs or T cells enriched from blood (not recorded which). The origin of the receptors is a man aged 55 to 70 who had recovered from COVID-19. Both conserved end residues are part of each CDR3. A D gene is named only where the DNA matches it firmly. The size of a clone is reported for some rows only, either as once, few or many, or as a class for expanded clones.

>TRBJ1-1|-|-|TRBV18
TGTGCCAGCTCACCCAGGAGTCAGGGGAACACTGAAGCTTTCTTT
CASSPRSQGNTEAFF
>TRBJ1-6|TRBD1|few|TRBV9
TGTGCCAGCAGCGTAGGACAGGGGGTCTATAATTCACCCCTCCACTTT
CASSVGQGVYNSPLHF
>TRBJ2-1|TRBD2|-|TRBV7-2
TGTGCCAGCAGCCCGGGGGGGGCCGAGCAGTTCTTC
CASSPGGAEQFF
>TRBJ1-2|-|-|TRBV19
TGTGCCAGTAGTTCCAGGACACCAGTTGGCTACACCTTC
CASSSRTPVGYTF
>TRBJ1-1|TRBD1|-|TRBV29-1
TGCAGCTTAGGACAGGGGGAGAGGAACACTGAAGCTTTCTTT
CSLGQGERNTEAFF
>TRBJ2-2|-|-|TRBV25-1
TGTGCCAGCAGTGAATTTGTCACCAGCGGGGAGCTGTTTTTT
CASSEFVTSGELFF
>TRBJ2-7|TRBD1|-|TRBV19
TGTGCCAGTAGTATGGGACAGTTTACAGGCGAGCAGTACTTC
CASSMGQFTGEQYF
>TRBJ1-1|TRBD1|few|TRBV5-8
TGTGCCAGCAGCTTCGGACAGGTGGCCACTGAAGCTTTCTTT
CASSFGQVATEAFF
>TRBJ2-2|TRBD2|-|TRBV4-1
TGCGCCAGCAGCGTGACTAGCGGGGGGCACACCGGGGAGCTGTTTTTT
CASSVTSGGHTGELFF
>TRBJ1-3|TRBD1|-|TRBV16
TGTGCCAGCAGTCGGACAGGGATCTCTGGAAACACCATATATTTT
CASSRTGISGNTIYF
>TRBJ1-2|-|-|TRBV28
TGTGCCAGCAGTTTAATCTCAACATCAGGAGGCTACACCTTC
CASSLISTSGGYTF
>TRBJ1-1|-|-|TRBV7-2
TGTGCCAGCAGCTTGGGGGGTCGCACTGAAGCTTTCTTT
CASSLGGRTEAFF
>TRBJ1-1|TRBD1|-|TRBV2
TGTGCCAGCAGTAGGCTACAGGGGCGGGCTTTCTTT
CASSRLQGRAFF
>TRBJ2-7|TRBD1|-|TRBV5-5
TGTGCCAGCAGCAACCCCCGGGCAGGGGGCTACGAGCAGTACTTC
CASSNPRAGGYEQYF
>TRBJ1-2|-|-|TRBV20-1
TGCAGTGCCCGGACACTTCATGGCTACACCTTC
CSARTLHGYTF
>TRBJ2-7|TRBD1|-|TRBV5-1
TGCGCCAGCAGCGAGACAGGGGGACGCGAGCAGTACTTC
CASSETGGREQYF
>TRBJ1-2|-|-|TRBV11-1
TGTGCCACCTCGACGACCGGGGGACGCTACACCTTC
CATSTTGGRYTF
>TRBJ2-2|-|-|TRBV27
TGTGCCAGCAGCCGCCACTATCAAAACACCGGGGAGCTGTTTTTT
CASSRHYQNTGELFF
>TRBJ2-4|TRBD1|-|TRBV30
TGTGCCTGGAGTGTACGGACAGGGAACATTCAGTACTTC
CAWSVRTGNIQYF
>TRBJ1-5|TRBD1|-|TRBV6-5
TGTGCCAGCAGGGAGGGGGCTAGCAATCAGCCCCAGCATTTT
CASREGASNQPQHF
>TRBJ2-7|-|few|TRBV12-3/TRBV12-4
TGTGCCAGCAGTTGGGGGCCGGGTGAGCAGTACTTC
CASSWGPGEQYF
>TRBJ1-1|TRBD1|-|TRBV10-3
TGTGCCATCAGTGAGTCAGGGGGCAGGGGGAACACTGAAGCTTTCTTT
CAISESGGRGNTEAFF
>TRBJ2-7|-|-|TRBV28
TGTGCCAGTCGACGGGGGAACGCCTACGAGCAGTACTTC
CASRRGNAYEQYF
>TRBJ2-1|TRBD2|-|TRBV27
TGTGCCAGCAGTCCACGACTAGCGGGGGGCCTCTACAATGAGCAGTTCTTC
CASSPRLAGGLYNEQFF
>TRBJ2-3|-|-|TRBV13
TGTGCCAGCAGTGACTCTAGGGGGAAGGAAGATACGCAGTATTTT
CASSDSRGKEDTQYF
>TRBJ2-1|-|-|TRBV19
TGTGCCAGTAGTGTCAGGGGTGGTGAGCAGTTCTTC
CASSVRGGEQFF
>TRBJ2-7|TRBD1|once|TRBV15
TGTGCCACCAGCAGGGCACGGGACAGGGCTATCGACGAGCAGTACTTC
CATSRARDRAIDEQYF
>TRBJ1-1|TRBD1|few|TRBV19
TGTGCCAGTAGTATATTGATGACAGGGGGTCGGACTGAAGCTTTCTTT
CASSILMTGGRTEAFF
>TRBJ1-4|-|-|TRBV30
TGTGCCTGGAATCAACAGGTTGAAAAACTGTTTTTT
CAWNQQVEKLFF
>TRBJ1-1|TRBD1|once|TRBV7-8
TGTGCCAGCAGCCGCCCAGGGGGAACTGAAGCTTTCTTT
CASSRPGGTEAFF
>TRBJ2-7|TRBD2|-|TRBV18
TGTGCCAGCTCACCGAGGACTAGCGGTTCCTACGAGCAGTACTTC
CASSPRTSGSYEQYF
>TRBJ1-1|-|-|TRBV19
TGTGCCAGTAGTATAGCTGCAGGGATGAACACTGAAGCTTTCTTT
CASSIAAGMNTEAFF
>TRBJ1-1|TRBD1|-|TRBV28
TGTGCCATCGCGCCTACCGGGACAGTGAACACTGAAGCTTTCTTT
CAIAPTGTVNTEAFF
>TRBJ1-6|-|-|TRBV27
TGTGCCAGCAGGTCACCCAGCTATAATTCACCCCTCCACTTT
CASRSPSYNSPLHF
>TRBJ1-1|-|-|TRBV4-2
TGTGCCAGCAGCCAAGGACCGGGGAACACTGAAGCTTTCTTT
CASSQGPGNTEAFF
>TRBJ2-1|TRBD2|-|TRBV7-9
TGTGCCAGCAGCTTGGTGGGAGGGCCCTTTTCCTACAATGAGCAGTTCTTC
CASSLVGGPFSYNEQFF
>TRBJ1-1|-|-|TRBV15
TGTGCCACCAGCATACGACAGGCCGAGGGAGCTTTCTTT
CATSIRQAEGAFF
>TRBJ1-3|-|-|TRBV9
TGTGCCAGCAGCGTCGGCGGCTACTCTGGAAACACCATATATTTT
CASSVGGYSGNTIYF
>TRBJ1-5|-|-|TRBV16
TGTGCCAGCAGCCTGGGGCAAACGAATCAGCCCCAGCATTTT
CASSLGQTNQPQHF
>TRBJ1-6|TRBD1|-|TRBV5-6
TGTGCCAGCACCACAAGGGACAGGGACTATTCACCCCTCCACTTT
CASTTRDRDYSPLHF
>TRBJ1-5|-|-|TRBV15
TGTGCCACCAGCAGACCAAATCAGCCCCAGCATTTT
CATSRPNQPQHF
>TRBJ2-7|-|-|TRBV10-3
TGTGCCATCAGTGAGCCGACGACGACCTACAGGGAGCAGTACTTC
CAISEPTTTYREQYF
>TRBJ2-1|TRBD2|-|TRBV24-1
TGTGCCACCAGTGATTCAAGGCTAGCGGGAGGTGGTGAGCAGTTCTTC
CATSDSRLAGGGEQFF
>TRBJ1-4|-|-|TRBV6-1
TGTGCCAGCAGTGAGTTGGGTCGGGATGAAAAACTGTTTTTT
CASSELGRDEKLFF
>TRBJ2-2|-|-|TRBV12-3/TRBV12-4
TGTGCCAGCAGTTTCGGACTGGACGTGGAGCTGTTTTTT
CASSFGLDVELFF
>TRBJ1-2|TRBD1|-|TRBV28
TGTGCCAGCAGATTCGGTGACAGGGGGTATGGCTACACCTTC
CASRFGDRGYGYTF
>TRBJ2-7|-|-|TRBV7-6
TGTGCCAGCAGCCATCCCCCGGGAAACGAGCAGTACTTC
CASSHPPGNEQYF
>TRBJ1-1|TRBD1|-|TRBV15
TGTGCCACCAGTGGGGGACAGTCTATACCTGAAGCTTTCTTT
CATSGGQSIPEAFF
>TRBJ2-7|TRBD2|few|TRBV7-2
TGTGCCAGCAGCCCCCGGACTAGCGGCTACGAGCAGTACTTC
CASSPRTSGYEQYF
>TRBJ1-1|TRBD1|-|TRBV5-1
TGCGCCAGCAGCACAGGGACAGGGACGAACACTGAAGCTTTCTTT
CASSTGTGTNTEAFF